This is a list of T cell receptor beta chains from one sample in a study of blood T cell repertoires in COVID-19. The assay was immunoSEQ multiplex PCR, and TCRdb's table has in-frame clones only and misses some. The sample lists about 83,000 clones, around 90% occurring once. Sequences were obtained from peripheral blood. All receptors come from a woman aged 50 to 60 with active or convalescent COVID-19. Each CDR3 is given with its conserved first and last residue. Each record gives: V gene, J gene, CDR3 protein.

V: TRBV3-1/TRBV3-2; J: TRBJ2-7; CDR3: CASSQAPAGEQYF
V: TRBV9; J: TRBJ1-6; CDR3: CASSASGTGGKSPLHF
V: TRBV4-3; J: TRBJ1-4; CDR3: CASSQFTGTNEKLFF
V: TRBV25-1; J: TRBJ2-4; CDR3: CASSSQAKNIQYF
V: TRBV19; J: TRBJ2-1; CDR3: CASSWQGSYNEQFF
V: TRBV5-1; J: TRBJ2-5; CDR3: CASSSLGQVGGETQYF
V: TRBV6-2/TRBV6-3; J: TRBJ2-3; CDR3: CASSYSRQRLTDTQYF
V: TRBV19; J: TRBJ1-5; CDR3: CASSIRHSQGSYNNQPQHF
V: TRBV5-1; J: TRBJ1-1; CDR3: CASSLTGATEAFF
V: TRBV7-2; J: TRBJ1-2; CDR3: CASSSAVGGYTF
V: TRBV19; J: TRBJ2-3; CDR3: CASSIASGGLDTQYF
V: TRBV19; J: TRBJ1-6; CDR3: CASSKVAAGSGSYNSPLHF
V: TRBV4-2; J: TRBJ2-5; CDR3: CASSLAGGEETQYF
V: TRBV30; J: TRBJ2-2; CDR3: CAWSPNGVGELFF
V: TRBV4-3; J: TRBJ1-2; CDR3: CASSPRTALYGYTF
V: TRBV5-1; J: TRBJ1-2; CDR3: CASSLDRSTYGYTF
V: TRBV7-3; J: TRBJ2-7; CDR3: CASSPKGGVYEQYF
V: TRBV5-5; J: TRBJ2-2; CDR3: CASSLATSMNTGELFF
V: TRBV9; J: TRBJ2-5; CDR3: CASSAGVRETQYF
V: TRBV11-2; J: TRBJ1-1; CDR3: CASSKTGVGDTEAFF
V: TRBV21-1; J: TRBJ2-1; CDR3: CAPVPVEQFF
V: TRBV6-1; J: TRBJ2-3; CDR3: CASSDSGASTDTQYF
V: TRBV6-5; J: TRBJ2-3; CDR3: CASSYSINRPDTQYF
V: TRBV13; J: TRBJ1-3; CDR3: CASSSGGSSGNTIYF
V: TRBV3-1/TRBV3-2; J: TRBJ1-2; CDR3: CASSQVMYRQVYGYTF
V: TRBV6-4; J: TRBJ1-6; CDR3: CASSDSMGKLHF
V: TRBV29-1; J: TRBJ1-2; CDR3: CSVDTGQVGGYTF
V: TRBV4-3; J: TRBJ2-3; CDR3: CASSQDLGLNLGAPDTQYF
V: TRBV18; J: TRBJ2-7; CDR3: CASSPPGREQYF
V: TRBV4-3; J: TRBJ1-2; CDR3: CASRGRGGYGYTF
V: TRBV5-6; J: TRBJ1-5; CDR3: CASSLEGANQPQHF
V: TRBV9; J: TRBJ1-2; CDR3: CASSTGAGNYGYTF
V: TRBV19; J: TRBJ2-2; CDR3: CASRYLNTGELFF
V: TRBV4-1; J: TRBJ1-2; CDR3: CASSQDPGTSNYGYTF
V: TRBV10-3; J: TRBJ1-1; CDR3: CAINPTGRNTEAFF
V: TRBV6-5; J: TRBJ1-1; CDR3: CASSYERRNTEAFF
V: TRBV4-3; J: TRBJ2-7; CDR3: CASSRGLAQYEQYF
V: TRBV7-9; J: TRBJ1-2; CDR3: CASSLRGGGYTF
V: TRBV9; J: TRBJ1-2; CDR3: CASSIRDRDYGYTF
V: TRBV9; J: TRBJ1-4; CDR3: CASSARTGSAGEKLFF
V: TRBV7-9; J: TRBJ1-2; CDR3: CASSLASQGNYGYTF
V: TRBV5-1; J: TRBJ1-2; CDR3: CASSPTPGGNSYGYTF
V: TRBV23-1; J: TRBJ2-5; CDR3: CASSQRTTGTSGGPSEETQYF
V: TRBV7-8; J: TRBJ2-3; CDR3: CASSPEGQGNPGWYF
V: TRBV27; J: TRBJ1-2; CDR3: CASSLDRGRHGYTF
V: TRBV11-1; J: TRBJ2-7; CDR3: CASSPTGGLGYEQYF
V: TRBV7-6; J: TRBJ2-3; CDR3: CASGHRGRGADTQYF
V: TRBV4-3; J: TRBJ2-5; CDR3: CASSQDWGVQETQYF
V: TRBV9; J: TRBJ2-7; CDR3: CASSVEGTATYEQYF
V: TRBV7-2; J: TRBJ2-2; CDR3: CASSSFPRGGGELFF
V: TRBV7-2; J: TRBJ1-3; CDR3: CASSLGAAGNTIYF
V: TRBV6-4; J: TRBJ2-7; CDR3: CASSLTSGGYEQYF
V: TRBV5-6; J: TRBJ1-5; CDR3: CASSVSGGGGQPQHF
V: TRBV24-1; J: TRBJ2-2; CDR3: CAIQGMNTGELFF
V: TRBV6-5; J: TRBJ1-2; CDR3: CASSYWQGGYTF
V: TRBV6-6; J: TRBJ2-5; CDR3: CASSRPVLAGGQETQYF
V: TRBV6-2/TRBV6-3; J: TRBJ1-2; CDR3: CASSYGAGTYYGYTF
V: TRBV7-6; J: TRBJ2-1; CDR3: CASSSYTASYNEQFF
V: TRBV29-1; J: TRBJ1-2; CDR3: CSTRTGGYGYTF
V: TRBV3-1/TRBV3-2; J: TRBJ1-1; CDR3: CASSQEGGGPEAFF